One and the same sample provided the 29 T cell receptor beta chains below, sequenced in a study of blood T cells in healthy people across ages. A sample-barcoded 5' primer and a J-beta primer mix were used in a second PCR of roughly 7 to 11 cycles. TCRdb reprocessed the 5' RACE reads with MiXCR, giving one entry per CDR3 protein. The sample lists 1.5 million to 2 million distinct CDR3 sequences, 49% seen once, with roughly 2% in the top ten. The source material was blood. The source of these receptors is a woman in her thirties or forties in good health.

CDR3 DNA sequence: TGCAGCGTTGATGAGAGGGGGCTTGTAGGGGACATTCAGTACTTC. It codes for CSVDERGLVGDIQYF. The chain has TRBV29-1 and TRBJ2-4, with 7 bases matching TRBD1. The CDR3 extends over 15 amino acids. CDR1 is SQVTM, CDR2 ANQGSEA, per germline. With V trimmed by 3 bases and J by 8 bases, 13 bases remained unmatched.

This clonotype was detected many times. The chain combines TRBV29-1 with TRBJ2-5; 7 bases align to TRBD1. CDR3 length: 13 amino acids. Looked up from germline, CDR1 is SQVTM and CDR2 is ANQGSEA. The V and J ends lost 4 bases and 5 bases, in that order; junction bases with no gene match: 7. The CDR3 spells CSVGEGARETQYF. Written as DNA, the CDR3 is TGCAGCGTTGGTGAGGGGGCACGGGAGACCCAGTACTTC.

The rearrangement links TRBV7-3 to TRBJ1-6, with no clear D. Germline values: CDR1 SGHTA, CDR2 FQGTGA. V was shortened by 4 bases and J by 7 bases, with 8 bases between the two germline ends. This CDR3 is 13 amino acids long. CDR3 sequence: CASSYGPNSPLHF. CDR3 DNA sequence: TGTGCCAGCAGCTACGGACCAAATTCACCCCTCCACTTT.

J is TRBJ1-2 and V is TRBV6-2 or TRBV6-3; 8 positions match TRBD1. The CDR3 runs 14 residues. CDR1 and CDR2 (germline): MNHEY, SVGEGT. V dropped 6 bases and J dropped 8; count of bases not matched to a gene: 11. DNA of the CDR3: TGTGCCAGCAGAGACGGACAGGGTCAGGCCGGCTACACCTTC. As protein: CASRDGQGQAGYTF.

The rearrangement links TRBV13 to TRBJ1-6; D gene uncertain. Germline-derived CDR1 and CDR2 are PRHDT and FYEKMQ (reference sequence). The V end was cut by 0 bases, the J end by 3 bases, with 6 bases between. This CDR3 region has 15 residues. Written as DNA, the CDR3 is TGTGCCAGCAGCTTAGGGGGTAACTATAATTCACCCCTCCACTTT. Translation gives CASSLGGNYNSPLHF.

The V and J genes are TRBV27 and TRBJ2-5, with D possibly being TRBD2 (6 bases). CDR1 and CDR2 from the germline V gene are MNHEY and SMNVEV (reference sequence). The CDR3 length is 14 residues. Trimming removed 4 bases at V and 5 bases at J, with 14 bases between. The CDR3 here is CASSYGGWLETQYF. CDR3 DNA sequence: TGTGCCAGCAGTTATGGGGGGTGGTTGGAGACCCAGTACTTC.

The sample holds a few counts of this clonotype. V and J are TRBV11-2 and TRBJ2-7; D not certain. Germline values: CDR1 SGHAT, CDR2 FQNNGV. V lost 5 bases, J lost 3 bases, and 11 bases lay in between. This CDR3 contains 13 residues. The CDR3 region is CASSVGNNYEQYF. Here the CDR3 DNA reads TGTGCCAGCAGCGTGGGAAACAACTACGAGCAGTACTTC.

This sequence joins TRBV5-1 and TRBJ1-6, with D unclear. The length of the CDR3 is 18 residues. The germline V gene has CDR1 SGHRS and CDR2 YFSETQ. V shed 6 bases and J shed 0 bases, with 19 bases lying between them. The CDR3 sequence is CASNLNGRLSSYNSPLHF. In nucleotides, the CDR3 is TGCGCCAGCAATTTGAATGGGAGGCTGAGCTCCTATAATTCACCCCTCCACTTT.

J is TRBJ1-1 and V is TRBV5-1, with 9 bases identical to TRBD1. Trimming removed 6 bases from V and 4 bases from J; junction bases left unmatched: 16. Germline CDR1 is SGHRS and CDR2 is YFSETQ. The CDR3 is made up of 17 amino acids. Written as DNA, the CDR3 is TGCGCCAGCACGCTTGGACAGGGGATAATTTCTGGCACTGAAGCTTTCTTT. It yields the protein CASTLGQGIISGTEAFF.

The chain recombines TRBV20-1 with TRBJ2-2; weak D call: TRBD2 (6 bases). Germline-derived CDR1 and CDR2 are DFQATT and SNEGSKA (reference sequence). With 5 bases removed from V and 7 bases from J, the gap between germline ends came to 17 bases. The CDR3 contains 14 residues. In DNA, the CDR3 is TGCAGTGCTCGGCGTCGGCGGGAATTCGGGGAGCTGTTTTTT. Its protein is CSARRRREFGELFF.

This chain uses TRBV20-1 with TRBJ2-7; D is undetermined. CDR1 DFQATT and CDR2 SNEGSKA come from the germline V gene (reference sequence). Trimming cost V 2 bases and J 0 bases, with 14 bases left between them. CDR3 length: 15 residues. The CDR3 is CSARFNRVSSYEQYF. In DNA form, the CDR3 reads TGCAGTGCTAGATTTAACCGGGTGAGCTCCTACGAGCAGTACTTC.

This rearrangement joins TRBV3-1 to TRBJ2-1; D could derive from TRBD1 or TRBD2 (6 bases each). The V gene's germline CDR1 is LGHDT and CDR2 YNNKEL (reference sequence). V was cut by 4 bases and J by 5 bases, with 15 bases left in between. This CDR3 region has 15 residues. The CDR3 loop reads CASSPYGGSNNEQFF. CDR3 DNA sequence: TGTGCCAGCAGCCCATACGGGGGCTCGAACAATGAGCAGTTCTTC.

This chain uses TRBV7-2 with TRBJ2-1, with TRBD2 identical over 8 bases. CDR3 length: 16 residues. Germline-derived CDR1 and CDR2 are SGHTA and FQGNSA. J gave up 4 bases and V 4 bases, and 9 bases lay outside the gene matches. The CDR3 DNA follows: TGTGCCAGCAGCTCCACCGGGACTAGGTCTTACAATGAGCAGTTCTTC. Protein product: CASSSTGTRSYNEQFF.

V and J are TRBV6-1 and TRBJ2-5, with D possibly being TRBD1 (5 bases). Near its end, the DNA agrees better with TRBJ2-4, so the J call may be wrong. Germline V gene lookup returns CDR1 MNHNS and CDR2 SASEGT. This CDR3 spans 12 amino acids. The CDR3 coding sequence is TGTGCCAGCAGCCAAACAAGGGGCATTCAGTACTTC. Translating gives CASSQTRGIQYF.

This clonotype was found a few times. The chain links TRBV11-2 to TRBJ2-7; perhaps TRBD2 as D (6 bases). In germline, CDR1 is SGHAT, CDR2 FQNNGV. The CDR3 is 16 residues long. Trimming took off 4 bases at V and 1 base at J, with 17 bases between the two ends. CDR3 coding DNA: TGTGCCAGCAGCTCCTACAGCCACGGGGGATCCTACGAGCAGTACTTC. It encodes CASSSYSHGGSYEQYF. Full variable domain (outside the CDR3, taken from reference TRBV11-2 and TRBJ2-7): EAGVAQSPRYKIIEKRQSVAFWCNPISGHATLYWYQQILGQGPKLLIQFQNNGVVDDSQLPKDRFSAERLKGVDSTLKIQPAKLEDSAVYLCASSSYSHGGSYEQYFGPGTRLTVT.

This chain uses TRBV5-5 with TRBJ1-2; perhaps TRBD1 as D (5 bases). In germline, CDR1 is SGHKS, CDR2 YYEKEE (reference sequence). CDR3 size: 18 residues. V lost 4 bases and J lost 7, with 29 bases in between. The CDR3: CASSPYPDDRLKTTGYTF. In DNA, the CDR3 is TGTGCCAGCAGCCCTTACCCCGACGACAGACTGAAAACGACTGGCTACACCTTC. The full variable domain, its missing parts supplied by reference TRBV5-5 and TRBJ1-2, is DAGVTQSPTHLIKTRGQQVTLRCSPISGHKSVSWYQQVLGQGPQFIFQYYEKEERGRGNFPDRFSARQFPNYSSELNVNALLLGDSALYLCASSPYPDDRLKTTGYTFGSGTRLTVV.

The rearrangement uses TRBV7-2 and TRBJ2-7; D remains ambiguous. The J call is doubtful: the DNA matches TRBJ2-5 better. CDR3 length equals 15 residues. Germline V gives CDR1 SGHTA, CDR2 FQGNSA. CDR3 in amino acids: CASSSIVGVRETQYF. As DNA, the CDR3 is TGTGCCAGCAGCTCAATAGTGGGTGTACGGGAGACCCAGTACTTC.

This chain joins TRBV12-3 or TRBV12-4 and TRBJ2-3, with D perhaps matching TRBD2 (6 bases). This CDR3 has 15 amino acids. Trimming left V 7 bases short and J 5 bases short, with 19 bases between. CDR3 residues: CASNPEGGGIDTQYF. In DNA form, the CDR3 reads TGTGCCAGCAACCCGGAGGGCGGCGGGATAGATACGCAGTATTTT.

Only one count was recorded for this clonotype. This rearrangement joins TRBV10-2 to TRBJ1-2; D is possibly TRBD1 (5 bases). The CDR3 is made up of 15 amino acids. Germline V gives CDR1 WSHSY, CDR2 SAAADI. V was trimmed by 2 bases and J by 4 bases, leaving 14 bases between them. The chain's CDR3 is CASSEANGGPYGYTF. CDR3 coding DNA: TGCGCCAGCAGTGAGGCTAACGGGGGACCCTATGGCTACACCTTC.

This clonotype was recorded many times. The V call is TRBV10-3, the J call TRBJ2-7; D unresolved. This CDR3 contains 15 residues. The V end was cut by 0 bases, the J end by 3 bases, with 12 bases between. CDR1 ENHRY and CDR2 SYGVKD come from the germline V gene. The DNA of the CDR3 is TGTGCCATCAGTGAGTCGGGTGGCGGAGACTACGAGCAGTACTTC. Protein product: CAISESGGGDYEQYF.

This chain uses TRBV7-2 with TRBJ2-1; TRBD2 aligns across 11 bases. This CDR3 spans 18 amino acids. Per germline, CDR1 SGHTA and CDR2 FQGNSA. Trimming took 4 bases from V and 4 from J; bases not matched to a gene: 12. This CDR3 reads CASSSRASGTSGYNEQFF. Here the CDR3 DNA reads TGTGCCAGCAGCTCAAGGGCGTCCGGGACTAGCGGTTACAATGAGCAGTTCTTC.

V usage is TRBV6-2 or TRBV6-3 and J usage is TRBJ1-5; TRBD1 aligns across 9 bases. CDR1 is MNHEY, CDR2 SVGEGT, per germline. The CDR3 totals 16 residues. With V trimmed by 6 bases and J by 3 bases, 9 bases remained unmatched. The CDR3: CASSSRQGDNNQPQHF. The CDR3 DNA follows: TGTGCCAGCAGCTCCCGACAGGGGGACAACAATCAGCCCCAGCATTTT.

This clonotype showed up just a few times. CDR3 sequence: CASSLGDPGLGREFF. The CDR3 DNA reads TGTGCCAGCAGCTTGGGGGATCCGGGCCTTGGGAGAGAGTTCTTC. The chain couples TRBV7-2 to TRBJ2-1, with D perhaps TRBD1 or TRBD2 (5 bases each). The germline gives CDR1 SGHTA, CDR2 FQGNSA. This CDR3 region has 15 residues. With 3 bases removed from V and 14 bases from J, the gap between germline ends came to 23 bases.

V and J are TRBV12-3 or TRBV12-4 and TRBJ1-2; TRBD1 aligns across 7 bases. The CDR3 extends over 15 amino acids. Unmatched junction bases numbered 9, after V lost 6 bases and J lost 2 bases. The CDR3 loop reads CASSLGTAGNYGYTF. The DNA for the CDR3 is TGTGCCAGCAGCCTCGGGACAGCGGGAAACTATGGCTACACCTTC.

This rearrangement joins TRBV9 to TRBJ2-3; 8 bases map to TRBD2. Per germline, CDR1 SGDLS and CDR2 YYNGEE. The CDR3 sequence is 16 residues long. V lost 4 bases, J lost 0 bases, and 7 bases stayed unmatched. CDR3 DNA sequence: TGTGCCAGCAGCCGACCAACGGGGGGGAGCACAGATACGCAGTATTTT. This codes for CASSRPTGGSTDTQYF.

The rearrangement uses TRBV13 and TRBJ2-3; TRBD2 agrees at 7 bases. Germline CDR1 reads PRHDT; CDR2 reads FYEKMQ (reference sequence). Trimming removed 3 bases from V and 2 bases from J; junction bases left unmatched: 8. This CDR3 region has 16 residues. CDR3 bases: TGTGCCAGCAGCTTCCCGAGCGGGACCCCCACAGATACGCAGTATTTT. Protein product: CASSFPSGTPTDTQYF.

This clonotype was seen a handful of times. The V gene is TRBV4-2, the J gene TRBJ1-2; possible D gene TRBD1, 6 bases. Trimming took 2 bases from V and 5 from J, leaving 15 bases between them. In germline, CDR1 is LGHNA, CDR2 YNFKEQ. This CDR3 spans 15 amino acids. Written as DNA, the CDR3 is TGTGCCAGCAGCCAACCCGAAGGGGGGACTTATGGCTACACCTTC. Its translation is CASSQPEGGTYGYTF.

The chain links TRBV10-2 to TRBJ1-1, with unresolved D. Per the germline V gene, CDR1 is WSHSY and CDR2 is SAAADI. V lost 3 bases and J 6 bases, leaving 17 bases between the germline ends. This CDR3 spans 15 amino acids. In DNA form, the CDR3 reads TGCGCCAGCAGTGAAGGTCGGGCAGTGATCTCTGAAGCTTTCTTT. Translation: CASSEGRAVISEAFF.

CDR3 sequence: CASAPVVDTQYF. Here the CDR3 DNA reads TGTGCCAGTGCCCCGGTCGTAGATACGCAGTATTTT. This chain uses TRBV7-2 with TRBJ2-3; D is undetermined. This CDR3 has 12 amino acids. V lost 9 bases to trimming and J lost 5 bases, with 12 bases between them. Germline CDR1 and CDR2: SGHTA and FQGNSA. The full variable domain, with the rest looked up from reference TRBV7-2 and TRBJ2-3, is GAGVSQSPSNKVTEKGKDVELRCDPISGHTALYWYRQSLGQGLEFLIYFQGNSAPDKSGLPSDRFSAERTGGSVSTLTIQRTQQEDSAVYLCASAPVVDTQYFGPGTRLTVL.